Listed below are T cell receptor beta chains from one sample, sequenced in a study of blood T cell repertoires in COVID-19. Profiling relied on immunoSEQ multiplex PCR, and the TCRdb table lists in-frame clones only, not all of them. The table has around 88,000 clones, approximately 90% seen once. Sample: peripheral blood. The receptors originated from a man aged 55 to 70 with acute or convalescent COVID-19. The CDR3 runs from the conserved cysteine through the conserved F or W. The order of the fields is D gene, J gene, V gene, CDR3 protein. D genes are given only for firm matches.

D gene: NA; J gene: TRBJ1-1; V gene: TRBV11-2; CDR3 protein: CASSQTPDWAGPRNTEAFF
D gene: TRBD2; J gene: TRBJ2-3; V gene: TRBV7-2; CDR3 protein: CASSPPLAGGSDTQYF
D gene: TRBD2; J gene: TRBJ2-1; V gene: TRBV9; CDR3 protein: CASSEGTSFEQFF
D gene: NA; J gene: TRBJ2-1; V gene: TRBV21-1; CDR3 protein: CASSKVDPRPGLAGTYNEQFF
D gene: NA; J gene: TRBJ1-6; V gene: TRBV28; CDR3 protein: CAGGSSYNSPLHF
D gene: NA; J gene: TRBJ2-1; V gene: TRBV6-1; CDR3 protein: CASSEPGPGGQFF
D gene: NA; J gene: TRBJ1-5; V gene: TRBV6-1; CDR3 protein: CASSEGSRANQPQHF
D gene: TRBD1; J gene: TRBJ2-7; V gene: TRBV7-2; CDR3 protein: CASSSNPGQGYEQYF
D gene: TRBD2; J gene: TRBJ2-2; V gene: TRBV4-3; CDR3 protein: CASSQGLADPNTGELFF
D gene: NA; J gene: TRBJ1-1; V gene: TRBV12-5; CDR3 protein: CASGLVRGNMNTEAFF
D gene: NA; J gene: TRBJ2-5; V gene: TRBV28; CDR3 protein: CASSFNDAGYQETQYF
D gene: NA; J gene: TRBJ2-3; V gene: TRBV12-3/TRBV12-4; CDR3 protein: CASSLDPGTQYF
D gene: NA; J gene: TRBJ2-3; V gene: TRBV9; CDR3 protein: CASSPGQLLTDTQYF
D gene: TRBD2; J gene: TRBJ2-1; V gene: TRBV6-5; CDR3 protein: CASSRLAGRHNEQFF
D gene: NA; J gene: TRBJ2-2; V gene: TRBV30; CDR3 protein: CAWGKRRGPAGELFF
D gene: NA; J gene: TRBJ1-1; V gene: TRBV5-1; CDR3 protein: CASSLGQGYAEAFF
D gene: NA; J gene: TRBJ2-6; V gene: TRBV9; CDR3 protein: CASSVFGGGANVLTF
D gene: NA; J gene: TRBJ1-1; V gene: TRBV9; CDR3 protein: CASSVGGGTNLQTEAFF
D gene: TRBD1; J gene: TRBJ1-6; V gene: TRBV7-2; CDR3 protein: CASSRTGIGINSPLHF
D gene: TRBD1; J gene: TRBJ1-5; V gene: TRBV15; CDR3 protein: CATSRPTGDYQPQHF
D gene: TRBD2; J gene: TRBJ2-1; V gene: TRBV4-1; CDR3 protein: CASSPPSGGYNEQFF
D gene: NA; J gene: TRBJ2-2; V gene: TRBV24-1; CDR3 protein: CATSHRVTGELFF
D gene: NA; J gene: TRBJ1-2; V gene: TRBV4-2; CDR3 protein: CASSQAGGGYTF
D gene: NA; J gene: TRBJ2-1; V gene: TRBV7-2; CDR3 protein: CASSPGLSYNEQFF
D gene: NA; J gene: TRBJ2-1; V gene: TRBV7-3; CDR3 protein: CASSLSSSGNEQFF
D gene: NA; J gene: TRBJ1-1; V gene: TRBV29-1; CDR3 protein: CSGGTSNTEAFF
D gene: TRBD2; J gene: TRBJ2-7; V gene: TRBV27; CDR3 protein: CASGPLAGGSYEQYF
D gene: NA; J gene: TRBJ2-2; V gene: TRBV9; CDR3 protein: CASSVVDRAGYGELFF
D gene: TRBD1; J gene: TRBJ1-3; V gene: TRBV2; CDR3 protein: CASKGQGRNTIYF